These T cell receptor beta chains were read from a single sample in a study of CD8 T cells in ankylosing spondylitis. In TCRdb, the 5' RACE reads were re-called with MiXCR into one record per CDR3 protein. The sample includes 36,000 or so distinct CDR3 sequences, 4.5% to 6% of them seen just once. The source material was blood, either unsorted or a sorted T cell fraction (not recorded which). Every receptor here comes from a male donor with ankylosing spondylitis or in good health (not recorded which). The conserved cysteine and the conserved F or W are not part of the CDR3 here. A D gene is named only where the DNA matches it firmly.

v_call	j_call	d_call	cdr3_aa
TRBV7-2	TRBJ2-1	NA	ASSLAQSSYNEQF
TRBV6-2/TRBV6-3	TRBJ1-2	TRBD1	ASSYRAGTANYGYT
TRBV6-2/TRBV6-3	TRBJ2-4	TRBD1	ASSDGQGVLRTKNIQY
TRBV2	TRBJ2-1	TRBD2	ASRKTSGSSNEQF
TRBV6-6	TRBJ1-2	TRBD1	VSSRQGAGGYT
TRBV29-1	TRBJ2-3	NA	SVALVRHGDTQY
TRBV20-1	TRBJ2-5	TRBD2	SASKISGQETQY
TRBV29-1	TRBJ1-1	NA	SVLGGKSGTTEAF
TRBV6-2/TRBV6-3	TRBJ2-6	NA	ASSYLDSGANVLT
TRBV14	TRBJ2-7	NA	ASSIAWGYEQY
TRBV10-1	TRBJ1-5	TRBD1	ASGHPQVGRGDPEQH
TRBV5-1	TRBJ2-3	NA	ASTLQDTQY
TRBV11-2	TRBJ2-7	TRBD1	ASSSQIPGQRATYEQY
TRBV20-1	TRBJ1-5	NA	SARAGTQPQH
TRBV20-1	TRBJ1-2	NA	SARVSISFYGYT
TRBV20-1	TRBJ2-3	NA	SARDKTDTQY
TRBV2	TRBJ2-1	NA	ASKGGVSYNEQF
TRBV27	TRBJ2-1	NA	ASSDHAEQF
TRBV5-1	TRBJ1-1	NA	ASSSNSGMNTEAF
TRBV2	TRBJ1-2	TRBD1	AFSPRTGELRGAYGYT
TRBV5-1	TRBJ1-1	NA	ASSFALRGNTEAF
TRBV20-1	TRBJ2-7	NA	SARGRGNYEQY
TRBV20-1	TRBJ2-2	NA	SQPRGEDTGELF
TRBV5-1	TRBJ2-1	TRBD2	ASSLVSGVNEQF
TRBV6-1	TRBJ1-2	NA	ASSAFDRTYGYT
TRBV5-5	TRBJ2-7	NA	ASSLVVWVTYEQY
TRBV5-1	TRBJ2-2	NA	ASSYRLGGVNTGELF
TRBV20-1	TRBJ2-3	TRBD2	SATYPSGGRDTQY
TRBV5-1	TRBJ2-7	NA	ASSLEGLGYEQY
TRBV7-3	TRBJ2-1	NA	ASSRARTEYNEQF
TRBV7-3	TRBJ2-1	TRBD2	ASSLKWGGWQF
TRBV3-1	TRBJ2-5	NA	ASSPQLVIQETQY
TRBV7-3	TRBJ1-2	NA	ASSPDRGNYGYT
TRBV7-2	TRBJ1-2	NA	ASSLSAGNGYT
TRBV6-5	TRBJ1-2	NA	ASSSSGVPIYGYT
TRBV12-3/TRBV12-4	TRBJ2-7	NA	ASSLTAGPHEQY
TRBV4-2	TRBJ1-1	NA	ASSQPSYSDTEAF
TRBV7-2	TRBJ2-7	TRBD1	ASSWTGTVDYEQY
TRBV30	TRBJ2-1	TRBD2	AWSRGRASAEQF
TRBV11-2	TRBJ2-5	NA	ASRGDIEIQETQY
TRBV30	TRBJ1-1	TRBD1	AWRGTVNTEAF
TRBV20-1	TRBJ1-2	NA	SARIVREFYGYT
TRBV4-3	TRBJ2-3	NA	ASSPFAGDTQY
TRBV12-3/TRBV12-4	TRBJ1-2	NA	ASSPSGGARGYT
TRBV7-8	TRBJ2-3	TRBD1	ASSPRTGVGADTQY
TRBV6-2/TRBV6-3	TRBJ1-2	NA	ASSPLRPTAGNGYT
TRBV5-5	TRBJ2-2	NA	ASSLVDSTGELF
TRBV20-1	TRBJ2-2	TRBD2	SARDGRLAGSGELF
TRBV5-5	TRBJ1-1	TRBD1	AGSLKTGRAF
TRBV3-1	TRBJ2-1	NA	ASSQAWGYVEQF
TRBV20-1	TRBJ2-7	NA	SAGDGGADFYEQY